The 5 T cell receptor beta chains reported below all come from one sample, sequenced in a study of blood T cell repertoires in COVID-19. The protocol was immunoSEQ multiplex PCR, while the TCRdb copy is restricted to in-frame clones and leaves out a portion. The profile shows about 150,000 clones, 85% to 90% of them singletons. Material for sequencing was peripheral blood. The receptors stem from a woman aged 40 to 55 with acute or convalescent COVID-19.

V usage is TRBV6-5 and J usage is TRBJ1-6; tentatively, D is TRBD1 (6 bases). From germline, CDR1 is MNHEY and CDR2 SVGAGI. V was cut by 0 bases and J by 7 bases, with 10 bases left in between. CDR3 length equals 15 residues. This CDR3 is CASSYSLGQNSPLHF. The CDR3 DNA is TGTGCCAGCAGTTACTCTCTTGGACAGAATTCACCCCTCCACTTT.

The V call is TRBV29-1, the J call TRBJ2-7; 9 bases are shared with TRBD1. CDR3 length equals 13 residues. V dropped 7 bases and J dropped 0; count of bases not matched to a gene: 4. CDR1 is SQVTM and CDR2 is ANQGSEA in the germline V gene. The CDR3: CSARQGGSYEQYF. The CDR3 DNA follows: TGCAGCGCTAGACAGGGGGGCTCCTACGAGCAGTACTTC.

This clone came up once. The J gene is TRBJ2-1, the V gene TRBV18, with 8 bases matching TRBD2. The germline V gene encodes CDR1 KGHSH and CDR2 LQKENI. The CDR3 extends over 16 amino acids. With V trimmed by 6 bases and J by 7 bases, 14 bases remained unmatched. CDR3 DNA sequence: TGTGCCAGCTCCCAAACCAGCGGGAGCTCTTTGAATGAGCAGTTCTTC. It translates to CASSQTSGSSLNEQFF.

This clone occurred once. V usage is TRBV15 and J usage is TRBJ2-2; 8 bases line up with TRBD2. J was trimmed by 4 bases and V by 3 bases; bases with no gene match: 4. From germline, CDR1 is LNHNV and CDR2 YYDKDF (reference sequence). CDR3 length: 15 amino acids. In DNA, the CDR3 is TGTGCCACCAGCAGGGGACTAGGTCTCACCGGGGAGCTGTTTTTT. Translated: CATSRGLGLTGELFF.

J is TRBJ1-5 and V is TRBV27; D gene unclear. This CDR3 region has 15 residues. The V end was cut by 0 bases, the J end by 3 bases, with 9 bases between. The germline gives CDR1 MNHEY, CDR2 SMNVEV (reference sequence). Here the CDR3 DNA reads TGTGCCAGCAGTTTATCTGCAGTTCCCAATCAGCCCCAGCATTTT. It specifies CASSLSAVPNQPQHF.